These T cell receptor beta chains were read from a single sample in a study of blood T cell repertoires in COVID-19. The table came from immunoSEQ multiplex PCR; TCRdb's copy has only in-frame clones and leaves some out. The repertoire holds approximately 160,000 clones, with approximately 87% as singletons. Specimen: peripheral blood. All receptors come from a woman between 65 and 79 years old with acute or convalescent COVID-19. CDR3s include the opening cysteine and the closing phenylalanine or tryptophan. The D gene is left open where the match is weak. Part of the rows lack a size; the others show once, few, many or a class for expanded clones.

j_gene | d_gene | abundance | v_gene | CDR3aa | CDR3nt
TRBJ2-2 | TRBD2 | - | TRBV2 | CASSATGTRDTGELFF | TGTGCCAGCAGCGCCACCGGGACTAGAGACACCGGGGAGCTGTTTTTT
TRBJ2-7 | - | - | TRBV6-2/TRBV6-3 | CASSLRRAYEQYF | TGTGCCAGCAGCCTTCGACGGGCCTACGAGCAGTACTTC
TRBJ2-3 | TRBD1 | - | TRBV4-3 | CASSRNPGQGNSDTQYF | TGCGCCAGCAGCCGGAATCCGGGACAGGGCAATTCAGATACGCAGTATTTT
TRBJ2-6 | TRBD2 | - | TRBV2 | CASSRVIGGAEANVLTF | TGTGCCAGCAGTAGGGTCATCGGGGGGGCTGAGGCCAACGTCCTGACTTTC
TRBJ1-2 | - | - | TRBV3-1/TRBV3-2 | CASSQDLVTSGYGYTF | TGTGCCAGCAGCCAAGATCTTGTTACAAGCGGCTATGGCTACACCTTC
TRBJ1-2 | TRBD1 | - | TRBV5-1 | CASSSTGNGYTF | TGCGCCAGCAGCTCGACAGGGAATGGCTACACCTTC
TRBJ2-3 | TRBD2 | - | TRBV9 | CASSVAGTRGDTQYF | TGTGCCAGCAGCGTGGCCGGGACTAGGGGTGATACGCAGTATTTT
TRBJ2-5 | - | once | TRBV5-6 | CASSLVPQETQYF | TGTGCCAGCAGCTTGGTCCCACAAGAGACCCAGTACTTC
TRBJ1-1 | - | - | TRBV24-1 | CATSETGLTRERNTEAFF | TGTGCCACCAGTGAGACTGGACTGACCCGCGAGCGAAACACTGAAGCTTTCTTT
TRBJ2-5 | - | - | TRBV5-8 | CASSLDHLGLEETQYF | TGTGCCAGCAGCTTGGACCACCTCGGCCTAGAAGAGACCCAGTACTTC
TRBJ1-1 | - | - | TRBV5-1 | CASSLAQGNTEAFF | TGCGCCAGCAGCTTGGCCCAGGGTAACACTGAAGCTTTCTTT
TRBJ1-1 | - | - | TRBV15 | CATSRDTNTEAFF | TGTGCCACCAGCAGGGACACGAACACTGAAGCTTTCTTT
TRBJ1-3 | - | - | TRBV5-1 | CASSLRESSGNTIYF | TGCGCCAGCAGCTTGCGGGAGAGCTCTGGAAACACCATATATTTT
TRBJ2-4 | - | once | TRBV28 | CASSERTVAKNIQYF | TGTGCCAGCAGTGAGAGGACTGTAGCCAAAAACATTCAGTACTTC
TRBJ2-3 | TRBD2 | - | TRBV19 | CASSLGGGRTDTQYF | TGTGCCAGTAGTTTGGGCGGGGGGCGCACAGATACGCAGTATTTT
TRBJ2-3 | TRBD2 | - | TRBV6-2/TRBV6-3 | CASSYSQTSAPTGTQYF | TGTGCCAGCAGTTACTCGCAGACTAGCGCACCGACCGGCACGCAGTATTTT
TRBJ2-7 | TRBD2 | once | TRBV19 | CASSKVTSGKSYEQYF | TGTGCCAGTAGTAAAGTGACTAGCGGGAAGAGCTACGAGCAGTACTTC
TRBJ1-2 | - | - | TRBV30 | CAWSSGDNYGYTF | TGTGCCTGGAGTTCAGGGGATAACTATGGCTACACCTTC
TRBJ1-1 | - | - | TRBV7-8 | CASSPREGDTEAFF | TGTGCCAGCAGCCCTAGGGAGGGGGACACTGAAGCTTTCTTT
TRBJ2-1 | - | - | TRBV30 | CAWTDGNSYNEQFF | TGTGCCTGGACGGACGGGAATTCCTACAATGAGCAGTTCTTC
TRBJ2-5 | TRBD1 | - | TRBV28 | CASSSDRGRETQYF | TGTGCCAGCAGTTCGGACAGGGGGCGAGAGACCCAGTACTTC
TRBJ1-1 | TRBD1 | - | TRBV10-3 | CAISYRGDTEAFF | TGTGCCATCAGTTACAGGGGAGACACTGAAGCTTTCTTT
TRBJ1-6 | - | once | TRBV9 | CASSVYYSSSYNSPLHF | TGTGCCAGCAGCGTATACTACTCCAGCTCCTATAATTCACCCCTCCACTTT
TRBJ2-7 | TRBD2 | - | TRBV2 | CASSPILAGGSYEQYF | TGTGCCAGCAGCCCAATACTAGCGGGAGGTTCCTACGAGCAGTACTTC
TRBJ1-1 | - | - | TRBV7-6 | CASSVTWNTEAFF | TGTGCCAGCAGCGTAACTTGGAACACTGAAGCTTTCTTT